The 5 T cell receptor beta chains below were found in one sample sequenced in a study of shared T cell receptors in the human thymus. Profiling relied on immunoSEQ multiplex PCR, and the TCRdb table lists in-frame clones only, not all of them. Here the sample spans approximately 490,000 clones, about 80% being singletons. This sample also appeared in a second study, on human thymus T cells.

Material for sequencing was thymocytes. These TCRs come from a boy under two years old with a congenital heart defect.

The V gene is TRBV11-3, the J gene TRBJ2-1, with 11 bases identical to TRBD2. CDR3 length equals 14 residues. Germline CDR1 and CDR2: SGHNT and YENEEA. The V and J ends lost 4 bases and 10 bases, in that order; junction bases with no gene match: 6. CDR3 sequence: CASSSQGLADEQFF. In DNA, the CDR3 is TGTGCCAGCAGCTCCCAGGGACTAGCGGACGAGCAGTTCTTC. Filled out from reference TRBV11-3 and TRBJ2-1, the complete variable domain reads EAGVVQSPRYKIIEKKQPVAFWCNPISGHNTLYWYLQNLGQGPELLIRYENEEAVDDSQLPKDRFSAERLKGVDSTLKIQPAELGDSAVYLCASSSQGLADEQFFGPGTRLTVL.

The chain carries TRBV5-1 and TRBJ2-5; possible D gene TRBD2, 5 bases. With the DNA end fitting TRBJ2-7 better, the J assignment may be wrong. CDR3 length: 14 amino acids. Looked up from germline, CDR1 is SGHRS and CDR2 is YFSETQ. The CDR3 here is CASSLGHRDYEQYF. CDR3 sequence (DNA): TGCGCCAGCAGCTTGGGCCACCGGGACTACGAGCAGTACTTC.

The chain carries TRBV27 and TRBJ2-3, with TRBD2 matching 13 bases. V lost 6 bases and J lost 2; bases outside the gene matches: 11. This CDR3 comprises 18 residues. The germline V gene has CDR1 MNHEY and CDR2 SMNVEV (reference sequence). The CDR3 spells CASSPRTSGSPITDTQYF. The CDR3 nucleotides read TGTGCCAGCAGCCCCCGGACTAGCGGGAGTCCCATCACAGATACGCAGTATTTT.

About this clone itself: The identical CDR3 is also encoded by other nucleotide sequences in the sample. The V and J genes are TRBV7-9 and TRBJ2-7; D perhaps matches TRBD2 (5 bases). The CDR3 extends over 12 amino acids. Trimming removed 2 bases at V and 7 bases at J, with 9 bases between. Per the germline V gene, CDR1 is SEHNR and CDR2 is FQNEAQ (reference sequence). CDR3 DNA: TGTGCCAGCAGCTTAAGTCGGGGTGAGCAGTACTTC. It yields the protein CASSLSRGEQYF.

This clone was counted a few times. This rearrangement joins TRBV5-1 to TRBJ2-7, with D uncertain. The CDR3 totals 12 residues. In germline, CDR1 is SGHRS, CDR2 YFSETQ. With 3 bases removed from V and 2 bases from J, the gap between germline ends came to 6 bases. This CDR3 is CASSSTAYEQYF. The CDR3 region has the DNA TGCGCCAGCAGCTCAACTGCCTACGAGCAGTACTTC.